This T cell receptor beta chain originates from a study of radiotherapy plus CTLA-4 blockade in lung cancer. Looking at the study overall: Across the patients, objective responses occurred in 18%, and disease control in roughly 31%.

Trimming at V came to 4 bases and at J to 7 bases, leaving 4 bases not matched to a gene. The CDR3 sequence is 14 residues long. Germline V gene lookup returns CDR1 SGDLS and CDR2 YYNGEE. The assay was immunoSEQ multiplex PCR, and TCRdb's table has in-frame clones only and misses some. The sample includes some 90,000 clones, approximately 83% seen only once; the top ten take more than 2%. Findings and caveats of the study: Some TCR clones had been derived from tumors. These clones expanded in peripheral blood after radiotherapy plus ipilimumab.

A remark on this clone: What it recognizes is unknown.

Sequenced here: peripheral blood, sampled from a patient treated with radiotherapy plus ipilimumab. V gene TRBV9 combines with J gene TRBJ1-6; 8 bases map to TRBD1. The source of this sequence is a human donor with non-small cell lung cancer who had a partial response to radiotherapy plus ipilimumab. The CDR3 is CASSPRTGNSPLHF. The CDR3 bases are TGTGCCAGCAGCCCCCGGACAGGGAATTCACCCCTCCACTTT.